This paragraph covers one T cell receptor beta chain sequence. The sample belongs to a study of PD-L1 blockade in urothelial cancer. The assay was immunoSEQ multiplex PCR, and TCRdb's table has in-frame clones only and misses some. The repertoire has tens of thousands of clones, roughly 82% of them found once; the top ten carry more than 9%. Urothelial carcinoma, locally advanced or metastatic, affected the patients. Individual patients had between 1 and 8 samples, taken pretreatment and on-treatment. The sample in question was PBMCs, obtained around atezolizumab (anti-PD-L1) treatment. The sequence was obtained from a man aged 70 or older with urothelial cancer.

In DNA, the CDR3 is TGTGCCAGCAGTGCGGGACTAGCGGTCAATTACAATGAGCAGTTCTTC. This codes for CASSAGLAVNYNEQFF. The chain combines TRBV2 with TRBJ2-1; 11 nucleotides agree with TRBD2. Trimming cost V 4 bases and J 4 bases; bases outside gene matches: 6. The CDR3 is 16 amino acids. Germline assignment: CDR1 SNHLY and CDR2 FYNNEI.